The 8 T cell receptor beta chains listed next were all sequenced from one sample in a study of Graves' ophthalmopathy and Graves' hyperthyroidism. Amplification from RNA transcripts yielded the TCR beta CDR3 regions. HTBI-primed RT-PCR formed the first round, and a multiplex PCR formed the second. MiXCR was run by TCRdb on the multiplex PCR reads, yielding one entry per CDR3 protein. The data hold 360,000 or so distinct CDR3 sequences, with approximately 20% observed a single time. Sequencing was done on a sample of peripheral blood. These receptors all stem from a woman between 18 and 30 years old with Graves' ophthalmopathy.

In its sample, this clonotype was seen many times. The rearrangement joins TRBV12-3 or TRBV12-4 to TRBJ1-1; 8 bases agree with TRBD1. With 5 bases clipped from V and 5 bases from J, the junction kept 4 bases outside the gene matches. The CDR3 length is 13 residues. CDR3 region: CASSPGGQTEAFF. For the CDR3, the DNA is TGTGCCAGCAGTCCAGGGGGCCAAACTGAAGCTTTCTTT.

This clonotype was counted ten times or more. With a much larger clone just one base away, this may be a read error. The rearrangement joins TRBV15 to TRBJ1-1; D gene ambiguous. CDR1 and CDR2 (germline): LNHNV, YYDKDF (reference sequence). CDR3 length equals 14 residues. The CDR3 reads CATGRGGGNTEAFF. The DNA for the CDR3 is TGTGCCACCGGCAGAGGAGGCGGGAACACTGAAGCTTTCTTT.

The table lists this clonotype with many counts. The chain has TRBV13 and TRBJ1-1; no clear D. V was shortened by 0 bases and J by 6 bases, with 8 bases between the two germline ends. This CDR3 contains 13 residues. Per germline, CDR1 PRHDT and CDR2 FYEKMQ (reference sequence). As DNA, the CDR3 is TGTGCCAGCAGCTTAGGAGGTGGGCCTGAAGCTTTCTTT. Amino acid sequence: CASSLGGGPEAFF. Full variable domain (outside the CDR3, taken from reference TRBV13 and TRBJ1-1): AAGVIQSPRHLIKEKRETATLKCYPIPRHDTVYWYQQGPGQDPQFLISFYEKMQSDKGSIPDRFSAQQFSDYHSELNMSSLELGDSALYFCASSLGGGPEAFFGQGTRLTVV.

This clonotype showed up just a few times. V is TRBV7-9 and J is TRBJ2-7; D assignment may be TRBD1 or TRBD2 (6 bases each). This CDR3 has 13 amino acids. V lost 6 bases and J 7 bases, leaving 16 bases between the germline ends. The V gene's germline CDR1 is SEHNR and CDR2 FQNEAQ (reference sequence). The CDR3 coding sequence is TGTGCCAGCAGTCCAGACGGGGGCCGGGAGCAGTACTTC. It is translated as CASSPDGGREQYF.

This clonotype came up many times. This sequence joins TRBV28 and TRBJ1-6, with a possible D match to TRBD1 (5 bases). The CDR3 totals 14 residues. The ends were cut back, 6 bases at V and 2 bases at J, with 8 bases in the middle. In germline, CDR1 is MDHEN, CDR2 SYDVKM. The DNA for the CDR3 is TGTGCCAGCAGACAGGCGGCCTATAATTCACCCCTCCACTTT. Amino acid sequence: CASRQAAYNSPLHF.

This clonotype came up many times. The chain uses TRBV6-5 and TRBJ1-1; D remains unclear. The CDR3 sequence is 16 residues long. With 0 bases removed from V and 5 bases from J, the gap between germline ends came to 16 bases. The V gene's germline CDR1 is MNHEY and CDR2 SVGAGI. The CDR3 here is CASSYSIVGILTEAFF. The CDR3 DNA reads TGTGCCAGCAGTTACTCGATAGTGGGCATACTGACTGAAGCTTTCTTT.

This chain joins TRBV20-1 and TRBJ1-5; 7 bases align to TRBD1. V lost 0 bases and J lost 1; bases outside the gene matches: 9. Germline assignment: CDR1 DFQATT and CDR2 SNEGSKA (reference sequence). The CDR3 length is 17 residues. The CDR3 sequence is CSARDRDRVASNQPQHF. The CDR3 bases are TGCAGTGCTAGAGACCGAGACAGGGTTGCCAGCAATCAGCCCCAGCATTTT.

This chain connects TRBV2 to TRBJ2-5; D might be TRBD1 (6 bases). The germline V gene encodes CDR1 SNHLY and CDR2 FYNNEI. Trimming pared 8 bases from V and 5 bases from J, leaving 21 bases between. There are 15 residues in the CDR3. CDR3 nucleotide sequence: TGTGCCAGCGGAATTAGCGTGGGGGCCGGGGAGACCCAGTACTTC. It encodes CASGISVGAGETQYF.